These 14 T cell receptor beta chains were sequenced from one sample in a study of T cells in Graves' hyperthyroidism and ophthalmopathy (dated by TCRdb to about 2019). Libraries were constructed by multiplex PCR. These reads were obtained on an Illumina HiSeq 2000. Amplification of TCR beta CDR3 regions was carried out from RNA transcripts. For the first round of RT-PCR on the TCR CDR3, the HTBI primer set was used together with the Qiagen OneStep RT-PCR kit. TCRdb took the public reads, trimmed them with fastp at Q25, ran MiXCR for clone calling and kept in-frame beta chains. For every CDR3 protein sequence, its rows merge into one entry that carries the most common genes and DNA. The sample data list over 500,000 distinct CDR3 sequences, and under 20% of these were observed just once. The ten largest clones represent under 20% of the sample. The sample consisted of blood. The receptors derive from a woman in her late teens or twenties with Graves' ophthalmopathy.

This clonotype was counted a few times. Its ends do not fully match the called genes, so a read error is possible. The V gene is TRBV20-1, the J gene TRBJ1-5, with D uncertain. The germline V gene encodes CDR1 DFQATT and CDR2 SNEGSKA (reference sequence). CDR3 size: 15 residues. CDR3 region: CSARGETYSNQPKHF. In DNA, the CDR3 is TGCAGTGCTAGGGGCGAAACCTATAGCAATCAGCCCAAGCATTTT.

This CDR3 reads CASSLASGGVNEQYF. CDR3 sequence (DNA): TGCGCCAGCAGCTTGGCTAGCGGGGGGGTAAACGAGCAGTACTTC. The gene calls are TRBV5-1 and TRBJ2-7; 12 positions match TRBD2. CDR3 size: 15 residues. The V gene's germline CDR1 is SGHRS and CDR2 YFSETQ. The V segment lost 0 bases and the J segment 5 bases; nucleotides outside the gene matches: 3.

This clonotype was detected many times. The chain carries TRBV12-3 or TRBV12-4 and TRBJ1-1; 7 bases agree with TRBD1. Trimming removed 5 bases from V and 0 bases from J; junction bases left unmatched: 9. CDR3 length: 16 amino acids. CDR3 nucleotide sequence: TGTGCCAGCAGTCCCCGGCAGGGGGGCATGAACACTGAAGCTTTCTTT. This gives the protein CASSPRQGGMNTEAFF.

This clonotype was counted between two and nine times. Lacking the conserved final phenylalanine or tryptophan, this CDR3 likely reflects a read error. The genes are TRBV27 and TRBJ2-7, with a weak D call TRBD2 (5 bases). The CDR3 length is 14 residues. Germline lookup yields CDR1 MNHEY and CDR2 SMNVEV (reference sequence). V was shortened by 4 bases and J by 0 bases, with 10 bases between the two germline ends. The CDR3 loop reads CASSSREGSYEQYL. The CDR3 nucleotides are TGTGCCAGCAGTTCCCGGGAAGGCTCCTACGAGCAGTACCTC.

This clonotype was seen a single time. This chain joins TRBV7-6 and TRBJ2-1; 7 nucleotides match TRBD2. CDR3 length: 14 residues. V was pared by 2 bases and J by 9 bases, with 7 bases of the junction left unmatched. The germline V gene encodes CDR1 SGHVS and CDR2 FNYEAQ. As DNA, the CDR3 is TGTGCCAGCAGCTTACTAGCGGAACTAGGTGAGCAGTTCTTC. Encoded protein: CASSLLAELGEQFF.

The chain joins TRBV7-3 to TRBJ1-3; D is unclear. V was cut by 4 bases and J by 4 bases, with 8 bases left in between. Germline CDR1 is SGHTA and CDR2 is FQGTGA. CDR3 size: 13 residues. The CDR3 bases are TGTGCCAGCAGCTCCCAGGTGGGAAACACCATATATTTT. Its protein product is CASSSQVGNTIYF.

Many counts were recorded for this clonotype. The chain employs TRBV6-1 and TRBJ1-5, with 9 bases lining up with TRBD1. Germline V gene sequence: CDR1 MNHNS, CDR2 SASEGT. This CDR3 is 14 amino acids long. The V gene end was trimmed by 4 bases and the J gene end by 4 bases; junction bases not matched to a gene: 2. The CDR3 DNA reads as TGTGCCAGCAGTGGGACAGGGGCTAATCAGCCCCAGCATTTT. Translating it yields CASSGTGANQPQHF.

This clonotype has a handful of counts. This chain joins TRBV5-6 and TRBJ2-2; D remains ambiguous. Germline V CDR1 and CDR2: SGHDT, YYEEEE. Trimming pared 4 bases from V and 1 base from J, leaving 8 bases between. This CDR3 is built from 14 residues. This CDR3 reads CASSGFLNTGELFF. In DNA form, the CDR3 reads TGTGCCAGCAGCGGCTTCCTGAACACCGGGGAGCTGTTTTTT.

The chain joins TRBV15 to TRBJ2-1; unclear D gene. From germline, CDR1 is LNHNV and CDR2 YYDKDF (reference sequence). The CDR3 loop spans 13 amino acids. Trimming took off 5 bases at V and 1 base at J, with 6 bases between the two ends. The CDR3 region has the DNA TGTGCCACCAGCCAATTATCCTACAATGAGCAGTTCTTC. Its protein product is CATSQLSYNEQFF.

In this sample, this clonotype turned up many times. This chain links TRBV2 with TRBJ2-5; D gene uncertain. V shed 2 bases and J shed 4 bases, with 2 bases lying between them. CDR3 length equals 11 residues. Germline lookup yields CDR1 SNHLY and CDR2 FYNNEI. This CDR3 is CASSERETQYF. CDR3 DNA: TGTGCCAGCAGTGAAAGAGAGACCCAGTACTTC.

The chain is built from TRBV27 and TRBJ2-1; possible D gene TRBD2, 6 bases. This CDR3 has 17 amino acids. V was trimmed by 5 bases and J by 0 bases, leaving 17 bases between them. Germline V lookup: CDR1 MNHEY, CDR2 SMNVEV (reference sequence). The CDR3 nucleotides are TGTGCCAGCAGTCCCCTTCAAGTGGGAGGCTCCTACAATGAGCAGTTCTTC. Translation: CASSPLQVGGSYNEQFF.

This clonotype was observed at least ten times. The rearrangement joins TRBV20-1 to TRBJ2-3; 10 bases align to TRBD1. The CDR3 has 15 residues. Unmatched junction bases numbered 8, after V lost 4 bases and J lost 4 bases. Germline V gene sequence: CDR1 DFQATT, CDR2 SNEGSKA (reference sequence). The CDR3 is CSAISRDRGADTQYF. DNA for the CDR3: TGCAGTGCTATTTCTAGGGACAGGGGAGCAGATACGCAGTATTTT.

The chain links TRBV6-1 to TRBJ2-5, with a weak D call TRBD1 (7 bases). CDR3 length: 16 residues. Germline V CDR1 and CDR2: MNHNS, SASEGT. The V and J ends lost 6 bases and 5 bases respectively, with 22 bases between them. DNA of the CDR3: TGTGCCAGCAGGAGACAGGGACTGAACACCGGGGAGACCCAGTACTTC. Amino acid sequence: CASRRQGLNTGETQYF.

This clonotype showed up just a few times. The CDR3 is CASSQENRGAVTNEKLFF. In DNA, the CDR3 is TGTGCCAGCAGCCAAGAGAACAGGGGAGCGGTGACTAATGAAAAACTGTTTTTT. The J gene is TRBJ1-4, the V gene TRBV4-2, with TRBD1 matching over 7 bases. This CDR3 has 18 amino acids. Per the germline V gene, CDR1 is LGHNA and CDR2 is YNFKEQ. V shed 0 bases and J 2 bases; nucleotides not matched to a gene: 9.